This is a list of T cell receptor beta chains from one sample in a study of regulatory T cells in long-lasting Graves disease. TCRdb redid the calling of the multiplex PCR reads with MiXCR, one entry per CDR3 protein. The table has 420,000 or so distinct CDR3 sequences, roughly a quarter seen once. The specimen was peripheral blood mononuclear cells (PBMCs), collected when the disease was refractory, from a patient treated with antithyroid drugs. The receptors originated from a female donor with Graves disease. Each CDR3 is given with its conserved first and last residue. D genes are given only for firm matches. Expanded clones get a size class; other rows say once, few or many, or leave the size out.

CDR3,DNA,V,J,size,D
CASSLSTGTRTEAFF,TGCGCCAGCAGCCTATCGACAGGGACGCGCACTGAAGCTTTCTTT,TRBV5-1,TRBJ1-1,.,TRBD1
CASSPAGLVYEQYF,TGTGCCAGCAGCCCCGCGGGACTAGTCTACGAGCAGTACTTC,TRBV7-2,TRBJ2-7,many,TRBD2
CSARQSANTGELFF,TGCAGCGCGAGACAGAGCGCGAACACCGGGGAGCTGTTTTTT,TRBV29-1,TRBJ2-2,.,.
CASSLALGVTQYF,TGTGCCAGCAGTTTAGCGCTCGGAGTTACCCAGTACTTC,TRBV12-3/TRBV12-4,TRBJ2-5,.,.
CASSNRGINSGANVLTF,TGTGCCAGTAGTAATCGCGGAATCAACTCTGGGGCCAACGTCCTGACTTTC,TRBV19,TRBJ2-6,few,.
CSARDLAGNEQYF,TGCAGTGCTAGAGATCTAGCGGGTAACGAGCAGTACTTC,TRBV20-1,TRBJ2-7,.,TRBD2
CASSTRTSASTDTQYF,TGTGCCAGCAGTACGAGGACTAGCGCGAGCACAGATACGCAGTATTTT,TRBV12-3/TRBV12-4,TRBJ2-3,.,TRBD2
CASSRLQGTDYGYTF,TGTGCCAGCAGTAGACTCCAGGGTACGGACTATGGCTACACCTTC,TRBV6-1,TRBJ1-2,.,.
CASSVSDRTRDVTGELFF,TGCGCCAGCAGCGTTTCGGACAGGACTAGAGATGTGACCGGGGAGCTGTTTTTT,TRBV5-1,TRBJ2-2,many,.
CASSEESQGMGGYTF,TGTGCCAGCAGTGAAGAGTCACAGGGAATGGGAGGCTACACCTTC,TRBV2,TRBJ1-2,.,.
CSASHPSGQGIEKLFF,TGCAGTGCTAGCCACCCTTCGGGACAGGGGATTGAAAAACTGTTTTTT,TRBV20-1,TRBJ1-4,.,TRBD1
CASSLAGLGPYEQYF,TGTGCCAGCAGCTTAGCGGGACTAGGTCCCTACGAGCAGTACTTC,TRBV7-6,TRBJ2-7,.,TRBD2
CSASRGQHEKLFF,TGCAGCGCTTCTAGGGGCCAGCATGAAAAACTGTTTTTT,TRBV29-1,TRBJ1-4,many,.
CATSRDGKTYEQYF,TGTGCCACCAGCAGAGACGGCAAAACCTACGAGCAGTACTTC,TRBV15,TRBJ2-7,many,.
CASSRTTGVYTEAFF,TGCGCCAGCAGCCGGACGACAGGGGTGTACACTGAAGCTTTCTTT,TRBV5-1,TRBJ1-1,.,TRBD1
CASYGTGLEAFF,TGTGCCAGTTATGGGACAGGGCTTGAAGCTTTCTTT,TRBV13,TRBJ1-1,few,TRBD1
CASSRPPYPPNTEAFF,TGTGCCAGCAGTCGACCCCCTTACCCCCCGAACACTGAAGCTTTCTTT,TRBV6-2/TRBV6-3,TRBJ1-1,many,.
CATSDLKGQFNTGELFF,TGTGCCACCAGTGATTTGAAGGGCCAGTTTAACACCGGGGAGCTGTTTTTT,TRBV24-1,TRBJ2-2,.,.
CASSYQGTNTEAFF,TGTGCCAGCAGTTACCAGGGGACGAACACTGAAGCTTTCTTT,TRBV6-5,TRBJ1-1,many,.
CASSPGAGNTIYF,TGTGCCAGTAGTCCCGGGGCCGGAAACACCATATATTTT,TRBV19,TRBJ1-3,.,.
CSARSPSKDYEQYF,TGCAGTGCGCGGTCCCCATCTAAAGACTACGAGCAGTACTTC,TRBV20-1,TRBJ2-7,once,.
CASRLGGTGRTEAFF,TGTGCCAGTAGACTGGGTGGGACAGGGCGGACTGAAGCTTTCTTT,TRBV6-1,TRBJ1-1,many,TRBD1
CASSAWTSGDEQYF,TGTGCCAGCAGTGCCTGGACTAGCGGGGACGAGCAGTACTTC,TRBV28,TRBJ2-7,many,TRBD2
CASSYRVYEQYF,TGTGCCAGCAGCTACAGGGTCTACGAGCAGTACTTC,TRBV12-3/TRBV12-4,TRBJ2-7,many,.
CAWSVRTGAYEQYF,TGTGCCTGGAGTGTACGCACAGGGGCCTACGAGCAGTACTTC,TRBV30,TRBJ2-7,many,TRBD1
CASSPRVTGTDTQYF,TGTGCCAGCAGCCCTCGGGTGACTGGCACAGATACGCAGTATTTT,TRBV7-9,TRBJ2-3,.,.
CASILTGAGETQYF,TGTGCCAGCATTCTCACGGGAGCTGGAGAGACCCAGTACTTC,TRBV6-1,TRBJ2-5,.,.
CASSVVAGSYEQYF,TGTGCCAGCAGCGTAGTAGCCGGGTCCTACGAGCAGTACTTC,TRBV9,TRBJ2-7,.,.
CASRQSGWPYEQYF,TGTGCCAGCAGACAATCAGGTTGGCCCTACGAGCAGTACTTC,TRBV28,TRBJ2-7,.,.
CASSLDGSANYGYTF,TGCGCCAGCAGCTTGGATGGGTCCGCTAACTATGGCTACACCTTC,TRBV5-1,TRBJ1-2,.,.
CASSLTLAGQETQYF,TGTGCCAGCAGTTTGACGCTAGCGGGTCAAGAGACCCAGTACTTC,TRBV12-3/TRBV12-4,TRBJ2-5,many,TRBD2
CASSFASGRSSYEQYF,TGCGCCAGCAGCTTCGCTAGCGGGAGGAGCTCCTACGAGCAGTACTTC,TRBV5-1,TRBJ2-7,.,TRBD2
CASSPRPAGNTGELFF,TGTGCCAGCAGCCCGAGGCCAGCGGGGAACACCGGGGAGCTGTTTTTT,TRBV11-2,TRBJ2-2,.,.
CSARDAERTDTQYF,TGCAGTGCTAGAGATGCGGAACGCACAGATACGCAGTATTTT,TRBV20-1,TRBJ2-3,few,.
CASTQTPGARTGELFF,TGTGCCAGCACCCAAACCCCGGGGGCCCGCACCGGGGAGCTGTTTTTT,TRBV12-3/TRBV12-4,TRBJ2-2,.,.